These 4 T cell receptor beta chains were all obtained from the same sample, sequenced in a study of OX40 agonist ivuxolimab in advanced cancers. Data came from immunoSEQ multiplex PCR; TCRdb stores just in-frame clones and leaves some out. The profile shows roughly 100,000 clones, 80% to 90% of them singletons. Here the sequenced sample was CD4+ or CD8+ T cells sorted from blood, taken in a trial of the OX40 agonist ivuxolimab. All receptors derive from an adult with an advanced solid tumor such as melanoma, head and neck, liver or kidney cancer.

The chain has TRBV11-2 and TRBJ1-2; D possibly corresponds to TRBD1 (5 bases). Germline CDR1 reads SGHAT; CDR2 reads FQNNGV. The CDR3 spans 16 residues. With 4 bases removed from V and 5 bases from J, the gap between germline ends came to 20 bases. The CDR3 reads CASSYDRGEAGYGYTF. CDR3 DNA: TGTGCCAGCAGCTACGATCGGGGGGAGGCGGGATATGGCTACACCTTC.

On this clone: Other DNA sequences in this specimen translate into the identical CDR3. The chain is built from TRBV29-1 and TRBJ1-1, with a possible D match to TRBD1 (5 bases). CDR1 and CDR2 (germline): SQVTM, ANQGSEA. The CDR3 has 12 residues. Trimming stripped 6 bases from V and 1 base from J, with 9 bases between. The CDR3, as DNA: TGCAGCGTATCAAGGGGGAACACTGAAGCTTTCTTT. This translates into CSVSRGNTEAFF.

This chain links TRBV5-1 with TRBJ2-2, with unresolved D. CDR3 length equals 15 residues. Germline V lookup: CDR1 SGHRS, CDR2 YFSETQ. Deletions cut 0 bases from V and 5 bases from J, with 11 bases between. The CDR3 reads CASSLDSWGTGELFF. For the CDR3, the DNA is TGCGCCAGCAGCTTGGATTCATGGGGTACCGGGGAGCTGTTTTTT.

The chain carries TRBV27 and TRBJ1-6; D not resolved. The ends were cut back, 4 bases at V and 8 bases at J, with 9 bases in the middle. The CDR3 has 13 residues. Germline V gives CDR1 MNHEY, CDR2 SMNVEV (reference sequence). In DNA, the CDR3 is TGTGCCAGCAGTTACGGGGAGGATTCACCCCTCCACTTT. Protein product: CASSYGEDSPLHF.